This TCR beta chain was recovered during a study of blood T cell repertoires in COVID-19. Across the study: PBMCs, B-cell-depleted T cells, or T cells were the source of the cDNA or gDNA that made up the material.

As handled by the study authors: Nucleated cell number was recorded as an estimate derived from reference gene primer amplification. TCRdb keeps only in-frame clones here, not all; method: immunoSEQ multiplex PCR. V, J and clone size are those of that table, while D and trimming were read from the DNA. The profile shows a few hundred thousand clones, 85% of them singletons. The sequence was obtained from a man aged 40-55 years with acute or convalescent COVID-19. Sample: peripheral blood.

The CDR3 is CASSRRSERTDQGYTF. CDR3 DNA: TGTGCCAGCAGCCGCCGATCTGAAAGGACAGACCAAGGCTACACCTTC. V and J are TRBV5-6 and TRBJ1-2, with D maybe TRBD1 (6 bases). The CDR3 runs to 16 residues. Germline V CDR1 and CDR2: SGHDT, YYEEEE. V was cut by 4 bases and J by 8 bases, with 24 bases left in between.